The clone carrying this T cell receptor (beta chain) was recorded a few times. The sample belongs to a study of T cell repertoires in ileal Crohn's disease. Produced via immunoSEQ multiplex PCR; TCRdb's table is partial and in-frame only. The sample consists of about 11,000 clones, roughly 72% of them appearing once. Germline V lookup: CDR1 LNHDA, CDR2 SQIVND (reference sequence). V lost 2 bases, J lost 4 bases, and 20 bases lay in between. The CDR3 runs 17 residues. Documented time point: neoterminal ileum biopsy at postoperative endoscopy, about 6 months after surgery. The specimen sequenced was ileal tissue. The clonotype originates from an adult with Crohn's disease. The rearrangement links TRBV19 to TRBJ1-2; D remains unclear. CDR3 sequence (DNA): TGTGCCAGTAGTATAACCTCAACAGTATCGACCCTCTATGGCTACACCTTC. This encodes CASSITSTVSTLYGYTF.